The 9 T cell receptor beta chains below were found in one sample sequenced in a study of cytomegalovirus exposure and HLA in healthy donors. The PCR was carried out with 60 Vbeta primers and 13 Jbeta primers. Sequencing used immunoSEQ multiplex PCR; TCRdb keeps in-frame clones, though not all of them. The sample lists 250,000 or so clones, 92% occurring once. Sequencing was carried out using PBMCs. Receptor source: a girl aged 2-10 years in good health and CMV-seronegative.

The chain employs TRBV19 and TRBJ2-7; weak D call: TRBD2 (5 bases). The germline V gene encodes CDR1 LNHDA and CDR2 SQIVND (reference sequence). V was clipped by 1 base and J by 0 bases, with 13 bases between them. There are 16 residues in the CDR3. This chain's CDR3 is CASSIVAGKSSYEQYF. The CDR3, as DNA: TGTGCCAGTAGTATAGTGGCCGGGAAAAGCTCCTACGAGCAGTACTTC.

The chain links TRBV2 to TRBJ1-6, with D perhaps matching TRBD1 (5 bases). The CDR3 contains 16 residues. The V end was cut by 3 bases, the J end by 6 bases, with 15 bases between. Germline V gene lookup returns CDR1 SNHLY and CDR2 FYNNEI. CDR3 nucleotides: TGTGCCAGCAGTGATCTTGCGGGACGGTCTAATTCACCCCTCCACTTT. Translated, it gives CASSDLAGRSNSPLHF.

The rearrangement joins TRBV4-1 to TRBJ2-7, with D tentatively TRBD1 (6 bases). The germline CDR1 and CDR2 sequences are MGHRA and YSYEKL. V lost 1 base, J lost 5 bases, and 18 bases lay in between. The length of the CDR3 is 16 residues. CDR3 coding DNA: TGCGCCAGCAGCCAAGCGTCGAAGACAGGCAGGGACGAGCAGTACTTC. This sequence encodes CASSQASKTGRDEQYF.

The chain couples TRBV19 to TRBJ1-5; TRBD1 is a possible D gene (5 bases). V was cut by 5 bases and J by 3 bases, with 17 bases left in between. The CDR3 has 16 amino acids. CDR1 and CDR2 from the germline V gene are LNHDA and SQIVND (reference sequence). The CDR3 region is CASSPPLTAYNQPQHF. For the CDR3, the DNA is TGTGCCAGTAGTCCCCCCTTGACAGCCTACAATCAGCCCCAGCATTTT. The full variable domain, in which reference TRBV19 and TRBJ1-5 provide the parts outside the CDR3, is DGGITQSPKYLFRKEGQNVTLSCEQNLNHDAMYWYRQDPGQGLRLIYYSQIVNDFQKGDIAEGYSVSREKKESFPLTVTSAQKNPTAFYLCASSPPLTAYNQPQHFGDGTRLSIL.

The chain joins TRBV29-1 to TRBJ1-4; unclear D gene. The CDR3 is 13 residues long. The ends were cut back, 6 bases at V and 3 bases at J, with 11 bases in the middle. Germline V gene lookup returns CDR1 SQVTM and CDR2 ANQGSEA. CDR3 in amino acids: CSVTAGANEKLFF. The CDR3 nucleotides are TGCAGCGTAACAGCCGGGGCTAATGAAAAACTGTTTTTT.

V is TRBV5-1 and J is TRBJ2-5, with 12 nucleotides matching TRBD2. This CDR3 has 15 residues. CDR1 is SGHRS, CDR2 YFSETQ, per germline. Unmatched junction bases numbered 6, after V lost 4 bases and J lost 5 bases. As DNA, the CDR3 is TGCGCCAGCAGCATCACCGGGACTAGCGGGGAGACCCAGTACTTC. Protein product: CASSITGTSGETQYF.

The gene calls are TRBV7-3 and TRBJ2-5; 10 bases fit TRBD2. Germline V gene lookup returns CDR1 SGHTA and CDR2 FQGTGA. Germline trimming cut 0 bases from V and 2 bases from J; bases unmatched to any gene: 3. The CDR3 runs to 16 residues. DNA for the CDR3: TGTGCCAGCAGCTTAACGAGCGGGGGGGTACAAGAGACCCAGTACTTC. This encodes CASSLTSGGVQETQYF. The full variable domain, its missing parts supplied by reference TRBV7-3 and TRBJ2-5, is GAGVSQTPSNKVTEKGKYVELRCDPISGHTALYWYRQSLGQGPEFLIYFQGTGAADDSGLPNDRFFAVRPEGSVSTLKIQRTERGDSAVYLCASSLTSGGVQETQYFGPGTRLLVL.

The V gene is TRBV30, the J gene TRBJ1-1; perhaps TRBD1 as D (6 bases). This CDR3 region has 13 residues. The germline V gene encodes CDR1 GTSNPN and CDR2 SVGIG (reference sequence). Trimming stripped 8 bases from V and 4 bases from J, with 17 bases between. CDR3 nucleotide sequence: TGTGCCACCCACACAGGGCAGGGCACTGAAGCTTTCTTT. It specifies CATHTGQGTEAFF.

CDR3 sequence (DNA): TGTGCTAGTGGTCCCGCCCCAGGAATGGTCGACGAGCAGTACTTC. Its translation is CASGPAPGMVDEQYF. This chain links TRBV12-5 with TRBJ2-7; no clear D gene. Trimming took 5 bases from V and 5 from J, leaving 19 bases between them. Looked up from germline, CDR1 is LGHNT and CDR2 is FRNRAP. The CDR3 loop spans 15 amino acids.